Listed below are T cell receptor beta chains from one sample, sequenced in a study of cytomegalovirus exposure and HLA in healthy donors. The method was immunoSEQ multiplex PCR; TCRdb's version includes in-frame clones alone and lacks a portion of them. The sample lists more than 85,000 clones, roughly three quarters occurring once. Sequencing input: PBMCs. These TCRs come from a man aged 35 to 55 in good health and CMV-seronegative. Both conserved end residues are part of each CDR3. Fields, in order: clone size, D gene, V gene, J gene, CDR3 DNA, CDR3 protein. D genes are given only for firm matches. Part of the rows lack a size; the others show once, few, many or a class for expanded clones.

clone size: NA
D gene: NA
V gene: TRBV4-2
J gene: TRBJ2-1
CDR3 DNA: TGTGCCAGCAGCCATGCGCGGGACCACGAGCAGTTCTTC
CDR3 protein: CASSHARDHEQFF

clone size: once
D gene: NA
V gene: TRBV14
J gene: TRBJ2-1
CDR3 DNA: TGTGCCAGCAGCCCTCTACGACAGTCTAATGAGCAGTTCTTC
CDR3 protein: CASSPLRQSNEQFF

clone size: few
D gene: NA
V gene: TRBV5-1
J gene: TRBJ2-1
CDR3 DNA: TGCGCCAGCAGCTCCCAGGGGCGCTCCTACAATGAGCAGTTCTTC
CDR3 protein: CASSSQGRSYNEQFF

clone size: NA
D gene: TRBD2
V gene: TRBV5-6
J gene: TRBJ2-7
CDR3 DNA: TGTGCCAGCTGCTCTCGCGGGGGGGCAGGTGAGCAGTACTTC
CDR3 protein: CASCSRGGAGEQYF

clone size: NA
D gene: NA
V gene: TRBV28
J gene: TRBJ1-5
CDR3 DNA: TGTGCCAGCACCACAGCGGGGGACCGGATCGATAGCAATCAGCCCCAGCATTTT
CDR3 protein: CASTTAGDRIDSNQPQHF

clone size: NA
D gene: NA
V gene: TRBV5-6
J gene: TRBJ2-7
CDR3 DNA: TGTGCCAGCAGCTTGGCAGGGTTCTCCTACGAGCAGTACTTC
CDR3 protein: CASSLAGFSYEQYF

clone size: NA
D gene: NA
V gene: TRBV28
J gene: TRBJ2-3
CDR3 DNA: TGTGCCAGCAGTTTAGGTGGCGGGGGCCTCACAGATACGCAGTATTTT
CDR3 protein: CASSLGGGGLTDTQYF

clone size: NA
D gene: TRBD2
V gene: TRBV6-5
J gene: TRBJ2-1
CDR3 DNA: TGTGCCAGCAGTTACGGAGGTGGGGGGGTATACAATGAGCAGTTCTTC
CDR3 protein: CASSYGGGGVYNEQFF

clone size: NA
D gene: TRBD1
V gene: TRBV7-3
J gene: TRBJ2-7
CDR3 DNA: TGTGCCAGCAGCGCCCGGGACAGGGGGCCCTACGAGCAGTACTTC
CDR3 protein: CASSARDRGPYEQYF

clone size: NA
D gene: TRBD2
V gene: TRBV7-2
J gene: TRBJ2-5
CDR3 DNA: TGTGCCAGCAGCTCCGGGACTAGCGGGGGGCAAGGGACCCAGTACTTC
CDR3 protein: CASSSGTSGGQGTQYF

clone size: NA
D gene: TRBD2
V gene: TRBV6-6
J gene: TRBJ2-7
CDR3 DNA: TGTGCCAGCCGGGGACTAGCGGGAGAGTCCTACGAGCAGTACTTC
CDR3 protein: CASRGLAGESYEQYF

clone size: NA
D gene: NA
V gene: TRBV4-3
J gene: TRBJ2-1
CDR3 DNA: TGCGCCAGCAGCCAAGGTGCACATCCTTACAATGAGCAGTTCTTC
CDR3 protein: CASSQGAHPYNEQFF

clone size: NA
D gene: TRBD1
V gene: TRBV19
J gene: TRBJ1-2
CDR3 DNA: TGTGCCAGTAGTTCCATGACAGGGGTGAACTATGGCTACACCTTC
CDR3 protein: CASSSMTGVNYGYTF

clone size: NA
D gene: NA
V gene: TRBV4-1
J gene: TRBJ2-7
CDR3 DNA: TGCGCCAGCAGCCATCGGGACGAGCAGTACTTC
CDR3 protein: CASSHRDEQYF

clone size: NA
D gene: NA
V gene: TRBV7-2
J gene: TRBJ1-1
CDR3 DNA: TGTGCCAGCAGCCCACAGGGTATCTCTGAAGCTTTCTTT
CDR3 protein: CASSPQGISEAFF

clone size: NA
D gene: NA
V gene: TRBV5-1
J gene: TRBJ1-1
CDR3 DNA: TGCGCCAGCAGCTTGGTTCAGGCGAACACTGAAGCTTTCTTT
CDR3 protein: CASSLVQANTEAFF

clone size: NA
D gene: TRBD2
V gene: TRBV29-1
J gene: TRBJ2-3
CDR3 DNA: TGCAGCGTTGAAGATGTACTAGCGGGGCGCACAGATACGCAGTATTTT
CDR3 protein: CSVEDVLAGRTDTQYF

clone size: NA
D gene: NA
V gene: TRBV6-4
J gene: TRBJ1-5
CDR3 DNA: TGTGCCAGCAGTGTAGAGAGCAATCAGCCCCAGCATTTT
CDR3 protein: CASSVESNQPQHF

clone size: NA
D gene: TRBD1
V gene: TRBV27
J gene: TRBJ2-6
CDR3 DNA: TGTGCCAGCAGGACAGGGCCCGGGGCCAACGTCCTGACTTTC
CDR3 protein: CASRTGPGANVLTF

clone size: once
D gene: TRBD2
V gene: TRBV6-1
J gene: TRBJ2-1
CDR3 DNA: TGTGCCAGCAGCACTAGCGGGGGGGCTTACAATGAGCAGTTCTTC
CDR3 protein: CASSTSGGAYNEQFF

clone size: NA
D gene: NA
V gene: TRBV7-9
J gene: TRBJ2-5
CDR3 DNA: TGTGCCAGCAGCCTCGAGCCTGCCAGGGAGACCCAGTACTTC
CDR3 protein: CASSLEPARETQYF

clone size: NA
D gene: NA
V gene: TRBV19
J gene: TRBJ2-7
CDR3 DNA: TGTGCCAGCGGACAGCGCGACTACGAGCAGTACTTC
CDR3 protein: CASGQRDYEQYF

clone size: NA
D gene: TRBD1
V gene: TRBV19
J gene: TRBJ2-7
CDR3 DNA: TGTGCCAGTAGCCCCGGGACAGGGGGCTACGAGCAGTACTTC
CDR3 protein: CASSPGTGGYEQYF

clone size: NA
D gene: TRBD2
V gene: TRBV11-2
J gene: TRBJ2-7
CDR3 DNA: TGTGCCAGCAGCCTGCCCTCGGGGGGCTCCTACGAGCAGTACTTC
CDR3 protein: CASSLPSGGSYEQYF

clone size: few
D gene: TRBD1
V gene: TRBV4-2
J gene: TRBJ1-5
CDR3 DNA: TGTGCCAGCAGCCAAGATAGTGGACAGGTCAATCAGCCCCAGCATTTT
CDR3 protein: CASSQDSGQVNQPQHF

clone size: NA
D gene: TRBD1
V gene: TRBV4-1
J gene: TRBJ1-2
CDR3 DNA: TGCGCCAGCAGCCAGGAAACAGGGGGCGTATATGGCTACACCTTC
CDR3 protein: CASSQETGGVYGYTF

clone size: NA
D gene: NA
V gene: TRBV5-1
J gene: TRBJ1-3
CDR3 DNA: TGCGCCAGCAGAACTGACACGACCGGTACAAACACCATATATTTT
CDR3 protein: CASRTDTTGTNTIYF

clone size: once
D gene: TRBD2
V gene: TRBV18
J gene: TRBJ2-3
CDR3 DNA: TGTGCCAGCTCACCAAGCCTAGCGGTCACAGATACGCAGTATTTT
CDR3 protein: CASSPSLAVTDTQYF

clone size: NA
D gene: NA
V gene: TRBV2
J gene: TRBJ1-1
CDR3 DNA: TGTGCCAGCAACCTCGGGACAAATATTTTCACTGAAGCTTTCTTT
CDR3 protein: CASNLGTNIFTEAFF

clone size: NA
D gene: NA
V gene: TRBV7-2
J gene: TRBJ2-7
CDR3 DNA: TGTGCCAGCAGCTTAACAGCGGACTCCTACGAGCAGTACTTC
CDR3 protein: CASSLTADSYEQYF

clone size: NA
D gene: TRBD2
V gene: TRBV7-8
J gene: TRBJ2-7
CDR3 DNA: TGTGCCAGCAGCTTGGAGACTAGCGGGGGGACTCCATCCTACGAGCAGTACTTC
CDR3 protein: CASSLETSGGTPSYEQYF

clone size: NA
D gene: NA
V gene: TRBV20-1
J gene: TRBJ2-1
CDR3 DNA: TGCAGTGCTACCAGCTACAATGAGCAGTTCTTC
CDR3 protein: CSATSYNEQFF

clone size: NA
D gene: NA
V gene: TRBV18
J gene: TRBJ1-3
CDR3 DNA: TGTGCCAGCTCACCCTCGACAGGACTCTCTGGAAACACCATATATTTT
CDR3 protein: CASSPSTGLSGNTIYF

clone size: NA
D gene: TRBD1
V gene: TRBV6-4
J gene: TRBJ1-1
CDR3 DNA: TGTGCCAGCAGTGTCCGGACAGGGGGCTACACTGAAGCTTTCTTT
CDR3 protein: CASSVRTGGYTEAFF

clone size: NA
D gene: TRBD1
V gene: TRBV29-1
J gene: TRBJ1-5
CDR3 DNA: TGCAGCGTTGCAGGGGGCGATAGTCAGCCCCAGCATTTT
CDR3 protein: CSVAGGDSQPQHF